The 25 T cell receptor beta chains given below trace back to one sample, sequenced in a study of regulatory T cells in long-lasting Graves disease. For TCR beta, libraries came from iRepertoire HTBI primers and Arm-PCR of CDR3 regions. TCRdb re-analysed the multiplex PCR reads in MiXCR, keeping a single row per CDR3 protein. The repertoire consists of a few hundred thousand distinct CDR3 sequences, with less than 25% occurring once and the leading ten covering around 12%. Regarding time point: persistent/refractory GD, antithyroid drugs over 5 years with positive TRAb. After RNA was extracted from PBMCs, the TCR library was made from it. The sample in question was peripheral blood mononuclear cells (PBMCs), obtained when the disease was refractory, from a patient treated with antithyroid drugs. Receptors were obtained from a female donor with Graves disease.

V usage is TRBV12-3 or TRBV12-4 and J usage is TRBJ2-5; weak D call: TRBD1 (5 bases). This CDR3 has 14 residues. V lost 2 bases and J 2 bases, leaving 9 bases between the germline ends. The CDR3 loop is CASSLHGAQETQYF. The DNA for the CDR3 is TGTGCCAGCAGTTTACATGGGGCACAAGAGACCCAGTACTTC.

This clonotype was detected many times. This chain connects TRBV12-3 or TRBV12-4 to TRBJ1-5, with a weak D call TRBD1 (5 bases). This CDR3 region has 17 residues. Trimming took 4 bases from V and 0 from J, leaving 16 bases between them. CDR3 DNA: TGTGCCAGCAGTTCCCCGGGGACCCGGGGTAGCAATCAGCCCCAGCATTTT. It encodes CASSSPGTRGSNQPQHF.

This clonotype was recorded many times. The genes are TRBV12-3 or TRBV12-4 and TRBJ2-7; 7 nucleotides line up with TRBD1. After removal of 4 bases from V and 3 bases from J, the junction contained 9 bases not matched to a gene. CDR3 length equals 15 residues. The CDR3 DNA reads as TGTGCCAGCAGTTACATCCGGGACAGCGGCTACGAGCAGTACTTC. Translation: CASSYIRDSGYEQYF.

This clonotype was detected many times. CDR3 in amino acids: CSVEGHSPRGYGYTF. CDR3 DNA: TGCAGCGTAGAGGGCCACAGCCCCCGCGGTTATGGCTACACCTTC. The rearrangement links TRBV29-1 to TRBJ1-2; D not certain. V lost 6 bases and J lost 5, with 22 bases in between. CDR1 and CDR2 (germline): SQVTM, ANQGSEA. The CDR3 is 15 amino acids.

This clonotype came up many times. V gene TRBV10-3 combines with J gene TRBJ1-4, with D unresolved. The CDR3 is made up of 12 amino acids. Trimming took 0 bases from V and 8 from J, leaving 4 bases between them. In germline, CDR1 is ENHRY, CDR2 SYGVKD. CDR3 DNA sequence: TGTGCCATCAGTGAGTCGGGGGAAAAACTGTTTTTT. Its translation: CAISESGEKLFF.

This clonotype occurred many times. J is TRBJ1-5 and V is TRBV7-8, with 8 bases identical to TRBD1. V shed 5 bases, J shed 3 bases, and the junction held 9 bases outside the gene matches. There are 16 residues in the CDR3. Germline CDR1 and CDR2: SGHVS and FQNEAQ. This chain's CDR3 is CASSGHRGRNNQPQHF. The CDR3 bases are TGTGCCAGCAGCGGACACAGGGGGAGGAACAATCAGCCCCAGCATTTT.

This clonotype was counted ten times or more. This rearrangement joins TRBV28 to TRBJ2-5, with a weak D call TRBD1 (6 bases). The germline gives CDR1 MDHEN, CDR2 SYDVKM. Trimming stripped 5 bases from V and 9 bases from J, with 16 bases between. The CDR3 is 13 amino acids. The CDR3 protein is CASSTGTPAAQYF. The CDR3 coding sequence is TGTGCCAGCAGTACCGGGACACCAGCGGCCCAGTACTTC.

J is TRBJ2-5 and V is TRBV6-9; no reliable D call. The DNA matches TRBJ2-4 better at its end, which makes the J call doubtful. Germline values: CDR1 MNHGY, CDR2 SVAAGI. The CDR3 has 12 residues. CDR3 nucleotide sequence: TGTGCCAGCAGTTGGCTAGAGGACATTCAGTACTTC. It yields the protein CASSWLEDIQYF.

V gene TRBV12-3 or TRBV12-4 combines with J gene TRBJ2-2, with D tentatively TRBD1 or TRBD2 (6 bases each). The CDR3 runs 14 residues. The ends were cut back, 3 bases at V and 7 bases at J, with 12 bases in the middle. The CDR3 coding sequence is TGTGCCAGCAGTTTTTGGGGGGCTGGCGGGGAGCTGTTTTTT. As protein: CASSFWGAGGELFF.

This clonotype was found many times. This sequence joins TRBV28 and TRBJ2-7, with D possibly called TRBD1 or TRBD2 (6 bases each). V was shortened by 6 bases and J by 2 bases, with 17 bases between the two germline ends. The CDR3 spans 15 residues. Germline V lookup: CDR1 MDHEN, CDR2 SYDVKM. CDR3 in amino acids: CASSPGGAPPYEQYF. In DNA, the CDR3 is TGTGCCAGCAGCCCCGGGGGCGCCCCCCCCTACGAGCAGTACTTC.

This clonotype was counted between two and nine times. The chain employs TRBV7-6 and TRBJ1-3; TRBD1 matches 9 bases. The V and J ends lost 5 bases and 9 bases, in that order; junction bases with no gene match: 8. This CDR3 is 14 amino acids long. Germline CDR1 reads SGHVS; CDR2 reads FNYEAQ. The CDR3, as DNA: TGTGCCAGCAGCCCTTTGGACAGGGGAGGCACCATATATTTT. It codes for CASSPLDRGGTIYF.

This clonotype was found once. The CDR3: CASSQGAAGELFF. The CDR3 nucleotides read TGTGCCAGTAGTCAGGGGGCGGCCGGGGAGCTGTTTTTT. V usage is TRBV19 and J usage is TRBJ2-2; 8 bases are shared with TRBD1. Germline CDR1 and CDR2: LNHDA and SQIVND (reference sequence). V was clipped by 5 bases and J by 6 bases; unmatched bases: 2. This CDR3 comprises 13 residues.

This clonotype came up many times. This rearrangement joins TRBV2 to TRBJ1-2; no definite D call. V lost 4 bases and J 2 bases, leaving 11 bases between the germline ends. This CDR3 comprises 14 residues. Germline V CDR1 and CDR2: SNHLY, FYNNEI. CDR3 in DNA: TGTGCCAGCAGTGGACACCCTCTGAACTATGGCTACACCTTC. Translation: CASSGHPLNYGYTF. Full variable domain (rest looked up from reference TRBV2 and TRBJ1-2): EPEVTQTPSHQVTQMGQEVILRCVPISNHLYFYWYRQILGQKVEFLVSFYNNEISEKSEIFDDQFSVERPDGSNFTLKIRSTKLEDSAMYFCASSGHPLNYGYTFGSGTRLTVV.

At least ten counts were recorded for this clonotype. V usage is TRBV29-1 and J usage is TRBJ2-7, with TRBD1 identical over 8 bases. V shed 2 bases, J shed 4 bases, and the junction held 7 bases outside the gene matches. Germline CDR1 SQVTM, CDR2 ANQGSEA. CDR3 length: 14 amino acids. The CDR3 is CSVEIFQGAYEQYF. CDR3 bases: TGCAGCGTTGAAATTTTCCAGGGGGCTTACGAGCAGTACTTC.

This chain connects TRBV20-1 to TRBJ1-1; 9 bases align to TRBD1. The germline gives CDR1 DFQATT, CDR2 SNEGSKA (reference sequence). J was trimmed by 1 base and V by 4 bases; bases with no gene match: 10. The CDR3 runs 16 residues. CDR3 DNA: TGCAGTGCTATAGTCCCGGGACAGGGCCCGAACACTGAAGCTTTCTTT. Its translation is CSAIVPGQGPNTEAFF.

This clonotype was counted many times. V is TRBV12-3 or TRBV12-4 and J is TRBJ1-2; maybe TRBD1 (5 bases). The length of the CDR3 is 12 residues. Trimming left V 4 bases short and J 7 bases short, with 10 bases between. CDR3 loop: CASSSGFAGYTF. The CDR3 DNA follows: TGTGCCAGCAGTTCAGGGTTTGCTGGCTACACCTTC.

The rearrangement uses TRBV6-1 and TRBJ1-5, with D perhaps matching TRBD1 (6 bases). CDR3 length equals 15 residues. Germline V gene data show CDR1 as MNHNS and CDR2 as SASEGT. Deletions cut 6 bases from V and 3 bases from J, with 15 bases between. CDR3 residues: CASRLTSGDNQPQHF. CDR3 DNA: TGTGCCAGCAGGCTGACATCAGGGGACAATCAGCCCCAGCATTTT.

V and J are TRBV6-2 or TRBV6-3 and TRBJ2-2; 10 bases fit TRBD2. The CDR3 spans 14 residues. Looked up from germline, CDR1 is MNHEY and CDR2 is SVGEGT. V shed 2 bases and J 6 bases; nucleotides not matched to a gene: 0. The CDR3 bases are TGTGCCAGCAGTTACCTAGCGGGGGCCGGGGAGCTGTTTTTT. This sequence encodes CASSYLAGAGELFF.

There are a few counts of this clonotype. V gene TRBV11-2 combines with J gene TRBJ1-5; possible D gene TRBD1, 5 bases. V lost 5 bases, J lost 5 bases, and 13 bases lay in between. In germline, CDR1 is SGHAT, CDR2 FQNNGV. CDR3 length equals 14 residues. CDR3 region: CASSPGGADQPQHF. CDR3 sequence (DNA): TGTGCCAGCAGCCCCGGGGGAGCCGATCAGCCCCAGCATTTT.

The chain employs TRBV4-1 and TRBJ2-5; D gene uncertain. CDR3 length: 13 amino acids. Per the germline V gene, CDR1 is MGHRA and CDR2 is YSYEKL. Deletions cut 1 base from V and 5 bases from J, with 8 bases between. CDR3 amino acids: CASSQVVGETQYF. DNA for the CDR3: TGCGCCAGCAGCCAAGTTGTTGGGGAGACCCAGTACTTC.

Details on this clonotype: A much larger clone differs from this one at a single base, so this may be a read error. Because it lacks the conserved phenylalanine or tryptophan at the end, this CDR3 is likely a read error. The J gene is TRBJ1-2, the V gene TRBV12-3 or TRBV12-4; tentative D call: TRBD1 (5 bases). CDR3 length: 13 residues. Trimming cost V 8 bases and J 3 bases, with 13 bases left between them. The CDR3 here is CASRPRGDYGYTL. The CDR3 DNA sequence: TGTGCCAGCCGTCCGAGGGGCGACTATGGCTACACCCTC.

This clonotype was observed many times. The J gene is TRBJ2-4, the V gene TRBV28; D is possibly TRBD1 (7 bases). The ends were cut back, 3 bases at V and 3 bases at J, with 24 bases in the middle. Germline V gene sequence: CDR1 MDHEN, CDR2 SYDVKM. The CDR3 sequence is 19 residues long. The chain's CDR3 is CASSLRGQSYPLGKNIQYF. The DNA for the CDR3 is TGTGCCAGCAGTTTGCGGGGACAGTCATACCCACTGGGCAAAAACATTCAGTACTTC.

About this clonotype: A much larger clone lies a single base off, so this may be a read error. The CDR3 nucleotides are TGTGCCAGCAGGACGGACAGGCGGAGGGAGCAGTACTTC. This translates into CASRTDRRREQYF. This chain connects TRBV12-3 or TRBV12-4 to TRBJ2-7; TRBD1 aligns across 7 bases. The CDR3 is 13 amino acids. The ends lost 6 bases at V and 7 bases at J; junction bases unmatched: 9.

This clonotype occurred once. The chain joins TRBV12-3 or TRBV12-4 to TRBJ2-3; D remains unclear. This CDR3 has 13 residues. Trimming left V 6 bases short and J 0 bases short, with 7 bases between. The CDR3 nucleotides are TGTGCCAGCAGCTGGATAAGCACAGATACGCAGTATTTT. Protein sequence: CASSWISTDTQYF.

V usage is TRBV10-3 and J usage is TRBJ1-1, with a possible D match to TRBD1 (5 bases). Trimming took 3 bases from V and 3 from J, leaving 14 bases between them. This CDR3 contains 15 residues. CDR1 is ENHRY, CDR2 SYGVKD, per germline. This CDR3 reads CAISDAGIVDTEAFF. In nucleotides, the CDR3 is TGTGCCATCAGTGATGCAGGGATAGTCGACACTGAAGCTTTCTTT.